The clone carrying this T cell receptor (beta chain) was counted between two and nine times. Its antigen is not known. V was cut by 8 bases and J by 4 bases, with 17 bases left in between. The CDR3 is 14 amino acids. Germline V gives CDR1 MNHNS, CDR2 SASEGT. This record comes from a study of T-cell reconstitution after alpha-beta-depleted transplantation in children. Unique molecular identifiers tagged the TCRbeta library. MiXCR was run by TCRdb on the PCR reads, yielding one entry per CDR3 protein. Among about 980,000 distinct CDR3 sequences, 25% to 35% were seen once, and the ten largest hold roughly 31%. Study-wide points: After transplant, at about two months, alpha-beta T cells were reportedly derived from several hundred expanded graft clones.

The source is a boy less than two years old who had a stem cell transplant for SCID, so the T cells may come from the graft donor. Sequenced here: PBMCs, mostly from graft donor cells, sampled 360 days after TCRalphabeta/CD19-depleted stem cell transplant. This sequence joins TRBV6-1 and TRBJ1-2, with a tentative D call TRBD1 (5 bases). This chain's CDR3 is CASAGHGFPYGYTF. CDR3 DNA: TGTGCCAGCGCTGGACATGGGTTCCCCTATGGCTACACCTTC.